The 26 T cell receptor beta chains below all came from one sample that was sequenced in a study of T-cell reconstitution after alpha-beta-depleted transplantation in children. Unique molecular identifiers were incorporated during preparation of the TCRbeta library. TCRdb re-called the PCR reads with MiXCR, one entry per CDR3 protein. The sample lists fewer than 550,000 distinct CDR3 sequences; about an eighth were seen once. The material was PBMCs, mostly from graft donor cells, obtained 180 days after TCRalphabeta/CD19-depleted stem cell transplant. These receptors all come from a female patient aged 2-10 years who had a stem cell transplant for aplastic anemia, so the T cells may come from the graft donor.

Concerning this clonotype itself: This could be a read error, since a much larger clone is one nucleotide away. The chain combines TRBV7-2 with TRBJ2-1, with a possible D match to TRBD2 (6 bases). Trimming pared 5 bases from V and 5 bases from J, leaving 19 bases between. CDR1 is SGHTA and CDR2 is FQGNSA in the germline V gene. This CDR3 is built from 16 residues. DNA for the CDR3: TGTGCCAGCAGCCCTCACGGGACTGGCCCACACAATGAGCAGTTCTTC. Its protein is CASSPHGTGPHNEQFF.

The chain joins TRBV5-1 to TRBJ2-7; 9 bases match TRBD1. Per germline, CDR1 SGHRS and CDR2 YFSETQ. The CDR3 has 16 residues. Germline trimming cut 0 bases from V and 0 bases from J; bases unmatched to any gene: 4. The CDR3 sequence is CASSLVWDRDSYEQYF. CDR3 sequence (DNA): TGCGCCAGCAGCTTGGTTTGGGACAGGGACTCCTACGAGCAGTACTTC.

A few counts support this clonotype. This chain links TRBV27 with TRBJ2-3, with 10 positions matching TRBD2. V was pared by 2 bases and J by 5 bases, with 4 bases of the junction left unmatched. The CDR3 covers 15 residues. The germline V gene encodes CDR1 MNHEY and CDR2 SMNVEV (reference sequence). CDR3 sequence (DNA): TGTGCCAGCAGTTTACGGCCTAGCGGGAGAGATACGCAGTATTTT. Residues: CASSLRPSGRDTQYF.

This clonotype came up a few times. The chain uses TRBV6-6 and TRBJ2-7; 9 positions agree with TRBD1. The length of the CDR3 is 13 residues. The germline CDR1 and CDR2 sequences are MNHNY and SVGAGI (reference sequence). J gave up 3 bases and V 7 bases, and 4 bases lay outside the gene matches. CDR3 residues: CASTPGQGYEQYF. For the CDR3, the DNA is TGTGCCAGCACCCCGGGACAGGGCTACGAGCAGTACTTC.

This clonotype was detected only a few times. V usage is TRBV4-3 and J usage is TRBJ1-2; no reliable D call. This CDR3 comprises 15 residues. The ends were cut back, 1 base at V and 2 bases at J, with 11 bases in the middle. Germline V gene lookup returns CDR1 LGHNA and CDR2 YSLEER. For the CDR3, the DNA is TGCGCCAGCAGCCAAGGAACACCTTGGAACTATGGCTACACCTTC. Protein sequence: CASSQGTPWNYGYTF.

This chain uses TRBV6-1 with TRBJ2-1, with D perhaps matching TRBD1 (6 bases). Trimming took 6 bases from V and 7 from J, leaving 19 bases between them. The CDR3 covers 15 residues. The germline V gene encodes CDR1 MNHNS and CDR2 SASEGT. This chain's CDR3 is CASRPPGQVDNEQFF. CDR3 sequence (DNA): TGTGCCAGCAGACCTCCGGGACAAGTTGATAATGAGCAGTTCTTC.

This clonotype was recorded a few times. The chain couples TRBV15 to TRBJ2-7; D possibly matches TRBD1 or TRBD2 (5 bases each). Germline V CDR1 and CDR2: LNHNV, YYDKDF (reference sequence). Trimming took 2 bases from V and 3 from J, leaving 14 bases between them. This CDR3 has 15 amino acids. The CDR3 region is CATSRSERGFYEQYV. The CDR3 DNA sequence: TGTGCCACCAGCAGATCCGAGAGGGGATTCTACGAGCAGTACGTC.

The chain carries TRBV3-1 and TRBJ2-1, with 7 positions matching TRBD1. The junction had 3 bases not matched to a gene; V was cut back by 3 bases and J by 4 bases. Looked up from germline, CDR1 is LGHDT and CDR2 is YNNKEL (reference sequence). This CDR3 is 14 amino acids long. CDR3: CASSQGTAYNEQFF. The CDR3 DNA follows: TGTGCCAGCAGCCAGGGGACAGCGTACAATGAGCAGTTCTTC.

The chain recombines TRBV6-1 with TRBJ2-5, with TRBD2 as a possible D gene (6 bases). This CDR3 has 17 residues. The V end was cut by 6 bases, the J end by 5 bases, with 25 bases between. Germline values: CDR1 MNHNS, CDR2 SASEGT. This chain's CDR3 is CASRMGRGINSHETQYF. CDR3 bases: TGTGCCAGCAGGATGGGACGGGGGATAAACTCCCATGAGACCCAGTACTTC.

Only a few counts were recorded for this clonotype. The chain joins TRBV6-1 to TRBJ2-5; possible D gene TRBD2, 5 bases. The CDR3 length is 15 residues. V lost 6 bases and J 4 bases, leaving 18 bases between the germline ends. CDR1 and CDR2 from the germline V gene are MNHNS and SASEGT. The CDR3, as DNA: TGTGCCAGCAGGTTTAGCGTGGCCCGGGGAGAGACCCAGTACTTC. It is translated as CASRFSVARGETQYF.

The chain carries TRBV6-1 and TRBJ2-7; 7 bases align to TRBD1. Germline CDR1 reads MNHNS; CDR2 reads SASEGT. CDR3 length equals 15 residues. V lost 2 bases and J lost 3; bases outside the gene matches: 7. The CDR3, as DNA: TGTGCCAGCAGTGAAACCAGGGGGTCCTACTACGAGCAGTACTTC. Translating it yields CASSETRGSYYEQYF.

Many counts were recorded for this clonotype. The CDR3 DNA follows: TGTGCCAGCAGTTACCAGGTCACCGGGGAGCTGTTTTTT. This translates into CASSYQVTGELFF. The chain combines TRBV27 with TRBJ2-2; D uncertain. The length of the CDR3 is 13 residues. CDR1 and CDR2 (germline): MNHEY, SMNVEV (reference sequence). V lost 4 bases and J lost 4, with 7 bases in between.

The V call is TRBV3-1, the J call TRBJ2-7; 11 nucleotides line up with TRBD2. CDR1 is LGHDT and CDR2 is YNNKEL in the germline V gene (reference sequence). V shed 1 base and J 6 bases; nucleotides not matched to a gene: 2. The CDR3 runs 14 residues. CDR3 residues: CASSQAGTSGEQYF. CDR3 nucleotide sequence: TGTGCCAGCAGCCAAGCCGGGACTAGCGGCGAGCAGTACTTC.

This sequence joins TRBV27 and TRBJ2-1; 7 nucleotides align to TRBD2. The germline V gene has CDR1 MNHEY and CDR2 SMNVEV (reference sequence). Trimming cost V 6 bases and J 7 bases; bases outside gene matches: 15. This CDR3 is built from 16 residues. The chain's CDR3 is CASRPHWWEGWNEQFF. As DNA, the CDR3 is TGTGCCAGCAGACCCCACTGGTGGGAGGGGTGGAATGAGCAGTTCTTC.

This clonotype has a handful of counts. The J gene is TRBJ2-7, the V gene TRBV6-5, with D maybe TRBD1 (5 bases). Germline V lookup: CDR1 MNHEY, CDR2 SVGAGI. V was clipped by 2 bases and J by 3 bases, with 11 bases between them. CDR3 length equals 14 residues. The CDR3 DNA reads as TGTGCCAGCAGTTACGGTCGCAGGGACTACGAGCAGTACTTC. This gives the protein CASSYGRRDYEQYF.

V and J are TRBV29-1 and TRBJ2-2, with D tentatively TRBD1 (6 bases). Germline V gene sequence: CDR1 SQVTM, CDR2 ANQGSEA. The CDR3 runs to 13 residues. The germline V and J ends were trimmed by 6 bases and 0 bases, with 8 bases remaining between them. As DNA, the CDR3 is TGCAGCGTCGGACAGACGAACACCGGGGAGCTGTTTTTT. Its protein is CSVGQTNTGELFF.

There are a few counts of this clonotype. CDR3 nucleotide sequence: TGTGCCAGCAGCGGCCCTGGGGATACGCAGTATTTT. Protein product: CASSGPGDTQYF. The rearrangement uses TRBV7-9 and TRBJ2-3, with unresolved D. This CDR3 has 12 residues. Trimming stripped 5 bases from V and 6 bases from J, with 9 bases between. The V gene's germline CDR1 is SEHNR and CDR2 FQNEAQ (reference sequence).

The rearrangement links TRBV6-2 or TRBV6-3 to TRBJ1-2; D perhaps matches TRBD1 (5 bases). The CDR3 spans 13 residues. The V gene's germline CDR1 is MNHEY and CDR2 SVGEGT. Trimming removed 5 bases from V and 8 bases from J, with 15 bases in between. DNA for the CDR3: TGTGCCAGCAGTCCGGTGGACATCCGCGGCTACACCTTC. It encodes CASSPVDIRGYTF.

This chain joins TRBV7-9 and TRBJ1-1, with TRBD1 identical over 8 bases. The CDR3 length is 14 residues. Trimming at V came to 4 bases and at J to 4 bases, leaving 5 bases not matched to a gene. CDR1 SEHNR and CDR2 FQNEAQ come from the germline V gene (reference sequence). The CDR3 DNA is TGTGCCAGCAGCTCGGACAGGGAGGTCACTGAAGCTTTCTTT. Amino acid sequence: CASSSDREVTEAFF.

This clonotype has only a few counts. This sequence may be a read error, since a much larger clone differs from it by one base. The rearrangement joins TRBV12-3 or TRBV12-4 to TRBJ2-4; D is uncertain. The length of the CDR3 is 9 residues. Trimming took off 4 bases at V and 12 bases at J, with 4 bases between the two ends. The DNA of the CDR3 is TGTGCCAGCAGTTACAGTCAGTACTTC. It specifies CASSYSQYF.

This clonotype appeared a few times. The genes are TRBV27 and TRBJ1-6; TRBD1 agrees at 8 bases. This CDR3 comprises 16 residues. V shed 5 bases and J 2 bases; nucleotides not matched to a gene: 5. Looked up from germline, CDR1 is MNHEY and CDR2 is SMNVEV (reference sequence). CDR3 nucleotides: TGTGCCAGCAGTACCGGACAGGGCGCCTATAATTCACCCCTCCACTTT. This gives the protein CASSTGQGAYNSPLHF.

The CDR3 DNA reads as TGCAGCGTTGGTAGTCATCCCGGAAACACCATATATTTT. Its protein is CSVGSHPGNTIYF. V usage is TRBV29-1 and J usage is TRBJ1-3; the D is unclear. Germline-derived CDR1 and CDR2 are SQVTM and ANQGSEA. V lost 4 bases, J lost 4 bases, and 11 bases lay in between. CDR3 length: 13 residues.

The V call is TRBV7-9, the J call TRBJ1-3, with TRBD1 as a possible D gene (5 bases). Germline V gene data show CDR1 as SEHNR and CDR2 as FQNEAQ (reference sequence). Trimming removed 11 bases at V and 1 base at J, with 12 bases between. The CDR3 loop spans 13 amino acids. The CDR3 loop is CAQRRGSGNTIYF. Written as DNA, the CDR3 is TGTGCCCAAAGGAGGGGATCTGGAAACACCATATATTTT.

The chain employs TRBV28 and TRBJ2-1, with D possibly TRBD2 on 6 matching bases. This CDR3 is 17 amino acids long. V gave up 2 bases and J gave up 0 bases, with 14 bases separating them. Germline V gene data show CDR1 as MDHEN and CDR2 as SYDVKM. CDR3: CASSLRRFGGSYNEQFF. In DNA form, the CDR3 reads TGTGCCAGCAGTTTACGACGGTTCGGGGGCTCCTACAATGAGCAGTTCTTC.

V and J are TRBV18 and TRBJ2-6; TRBD2 agrees at 8 bases. The CDR3 has 18 amino acids. Trimming took 4 bases from V and 0 from J; bases not matched to a gene: 8. Germline V lookup: CDR1 KGHSH, CDR2 LQKENI. In DNA form, the CDR3 reads TGTGCCAGCTCACAAATTAGCGGGATAAACTCTGGGGCCAACGTCCTGACTTTC. It is translated as CASSQISGINSGANVLTF.

This clonotype was counted a few times. The gene calls are TRBV28 and TRBJ2-7; D remains ambiguous. There are 14 residues in the CDR3. Germline CDR1 is MDHEN and CDR2 is SYDVKM. The V gene lost 8 bases and the J gene lost 0 bases, with 14 bases spanning the gap. DNA of the CDR3: TGTGCCAGCGAAACGACAAGACCCTCCTACGAGCAGTACTTC. It yields the protein CASETTRPSYEQYF.